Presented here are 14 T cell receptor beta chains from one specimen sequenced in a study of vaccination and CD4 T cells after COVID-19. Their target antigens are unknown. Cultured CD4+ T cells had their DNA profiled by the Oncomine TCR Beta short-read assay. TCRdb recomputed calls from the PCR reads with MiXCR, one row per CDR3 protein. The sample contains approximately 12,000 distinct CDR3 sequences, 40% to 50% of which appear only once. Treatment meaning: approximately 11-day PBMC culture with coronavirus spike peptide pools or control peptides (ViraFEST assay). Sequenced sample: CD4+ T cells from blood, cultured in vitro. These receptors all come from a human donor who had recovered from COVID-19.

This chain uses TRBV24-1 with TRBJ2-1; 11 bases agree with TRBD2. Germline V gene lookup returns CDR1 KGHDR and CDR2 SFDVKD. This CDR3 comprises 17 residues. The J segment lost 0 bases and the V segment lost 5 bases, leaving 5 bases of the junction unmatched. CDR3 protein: CATSAQTSGVSYNEQFF. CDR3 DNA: TGTGCCACCAGTGCCCAGACTAGCGGGGTCTCCTACAATGAGCAGTTCTTC.

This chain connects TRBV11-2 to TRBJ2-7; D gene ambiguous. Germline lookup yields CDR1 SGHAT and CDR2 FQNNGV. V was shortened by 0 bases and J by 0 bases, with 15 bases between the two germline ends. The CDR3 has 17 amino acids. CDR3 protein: CASSLDSMDGYSYEQYF. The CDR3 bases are TGTGCCAGCAGCTTAGATTCCATGGACGGCTACTCCTACGAGCAGTACTTC.

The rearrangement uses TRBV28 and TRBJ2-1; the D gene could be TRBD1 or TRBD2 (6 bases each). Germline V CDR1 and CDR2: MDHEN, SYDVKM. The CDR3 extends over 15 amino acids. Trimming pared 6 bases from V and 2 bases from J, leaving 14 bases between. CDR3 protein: CASRLGGSTYNEQFF. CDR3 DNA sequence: TGTGCCAGCAGGTTAGGGGGGTCTACCTACAATGAGCAGTTCTTC.

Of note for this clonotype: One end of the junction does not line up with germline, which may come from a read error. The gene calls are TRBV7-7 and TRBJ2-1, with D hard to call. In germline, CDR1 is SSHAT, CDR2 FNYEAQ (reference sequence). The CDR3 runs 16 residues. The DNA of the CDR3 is TGTGCTAGCAGCTCCTCTTTTAGGGCAGTATACAATGAGCAGTTCTTC. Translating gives CASSSSFRAVYNEQFF.

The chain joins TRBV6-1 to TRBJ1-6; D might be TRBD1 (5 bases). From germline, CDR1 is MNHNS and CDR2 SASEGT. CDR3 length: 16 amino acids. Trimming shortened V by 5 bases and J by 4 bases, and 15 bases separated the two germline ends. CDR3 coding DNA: TGTGCCAGCAGTCCGGCGAGGGACTATTATAATTCACCCCTCCACTTT. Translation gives CASSPARDYYNSPLHF.

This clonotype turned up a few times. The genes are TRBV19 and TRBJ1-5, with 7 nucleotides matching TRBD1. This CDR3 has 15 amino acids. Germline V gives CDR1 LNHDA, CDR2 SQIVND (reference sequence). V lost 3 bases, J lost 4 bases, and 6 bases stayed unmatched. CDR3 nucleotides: TGTGCCAGTAGTATGACGGGACAGATTAATCAGCCCCAGCATTTT. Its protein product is CASSMTGQINQPQHF.

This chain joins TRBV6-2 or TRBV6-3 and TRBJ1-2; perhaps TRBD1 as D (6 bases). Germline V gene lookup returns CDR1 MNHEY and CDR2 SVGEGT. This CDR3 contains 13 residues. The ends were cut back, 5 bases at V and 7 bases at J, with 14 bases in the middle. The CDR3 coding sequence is TGTGCCAGCAGTCGAGGACAGACTGGTGGCTACACCTTC. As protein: CASSRGQTGGYTF.

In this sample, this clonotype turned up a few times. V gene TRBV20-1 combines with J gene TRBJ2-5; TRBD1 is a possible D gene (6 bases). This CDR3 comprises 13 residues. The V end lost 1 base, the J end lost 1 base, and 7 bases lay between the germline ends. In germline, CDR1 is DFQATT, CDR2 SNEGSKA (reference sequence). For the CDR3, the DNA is TGCAGTGCTAGAGTCAGGGGCCAAGAGACCCAGTACTTC. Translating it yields CSARVRGQETQYF.

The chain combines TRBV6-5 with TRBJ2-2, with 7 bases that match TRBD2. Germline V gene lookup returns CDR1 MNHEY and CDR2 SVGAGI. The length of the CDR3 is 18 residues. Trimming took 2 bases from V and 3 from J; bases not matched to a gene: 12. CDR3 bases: TGTGCCAGCAGTTACGCTCTGGGGGGGTTAGGGGACACCGGGGAGCTGTTTTTT. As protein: CASSYALGGLGDTGELFF.

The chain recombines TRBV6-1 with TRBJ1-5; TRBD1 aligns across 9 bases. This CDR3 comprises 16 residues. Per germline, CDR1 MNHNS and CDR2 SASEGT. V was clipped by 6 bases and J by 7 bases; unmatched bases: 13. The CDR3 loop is CASSFGQGNSGQPQHF. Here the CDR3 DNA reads TGTGCCAGCAGCTTCGGACAGGGGAATTCGGGGCAGCCCCAGCATTTT.

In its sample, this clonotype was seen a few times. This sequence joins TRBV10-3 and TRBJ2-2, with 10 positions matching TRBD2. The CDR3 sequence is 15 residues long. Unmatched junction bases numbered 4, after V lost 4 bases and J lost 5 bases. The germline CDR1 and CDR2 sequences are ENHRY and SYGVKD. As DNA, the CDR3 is TGTGCCATCAGTGGGGGGGGACTAGCGACCGGGGAGCTGTTTTTT. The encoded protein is CAISGGGLATGELFF.

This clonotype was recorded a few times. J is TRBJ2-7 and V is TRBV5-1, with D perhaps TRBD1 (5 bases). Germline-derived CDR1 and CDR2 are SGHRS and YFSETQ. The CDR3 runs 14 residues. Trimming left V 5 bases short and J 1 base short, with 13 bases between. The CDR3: CASSLSGLSYEQYF. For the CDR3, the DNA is TGCGCCAGCAGTTTATCAGGGCTATCCTACGAGCAGTACTTC.

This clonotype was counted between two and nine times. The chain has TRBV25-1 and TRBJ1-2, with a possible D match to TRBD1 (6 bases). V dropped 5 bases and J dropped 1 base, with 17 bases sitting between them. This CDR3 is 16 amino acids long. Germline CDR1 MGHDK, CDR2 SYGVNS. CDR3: CASSSADLGGNYGYTF. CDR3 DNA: TGTGCCAGCAGTTCCGCCGACTTAGGGGGTAACTATGGCTACACCTTC.

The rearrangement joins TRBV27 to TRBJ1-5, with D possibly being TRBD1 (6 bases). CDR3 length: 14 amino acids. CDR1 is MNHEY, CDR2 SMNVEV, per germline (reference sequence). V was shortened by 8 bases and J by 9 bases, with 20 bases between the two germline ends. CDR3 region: CASATDRNRLPQHF. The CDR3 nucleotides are TGTGCCAGCGCGACCGACAGGAATAGGTTGCCCCAGCATTTT.